Listed below are T cell receptor beta chains from one sample, sequenced in a study of identical twins. MiXCR, run by TCRdb on the 5' RACE reads, gives a single entry per CDR3 protein. The data hold 550,000 to 700,000 distinct CDR3 sequences, with around a tenth observed a single time. This same sample was also taken into another study, of yellow fever vaccine responses in identical twins.

Sequencing used PBMCs. The receptors shown here come from a woman in her late teens or twenties in good health. The CDR3 runs from the conserved cysteine through the conserved F or W. D genes are given only for firm matches. Clone size is stated in some rows and not others, as once, few, many or a class when expanded.

D	J	size	length	V	DNA	CDR3
TRBD2	TRBJ2-1	.	17	TRBV20-1	TGCAGTGCTAGAGATATTAAGACTAGCGGGAGTCCCGTTGGGCAGTTCTTC	CSARDIKTSGSPVGQFF
.	TRBJ2-7	few	14	TRBV28	TGTGCCAGCGTCCCCGCCAGGTCATCCTACGAGCAGTACTTC	CASVPARSSYEQYF
.	TRBJ1-1	.	16	TRBV7-9	TGTGCCAGCAGCTTAGACAGGTTATTTATGAACACTGAAGCTTTCTTT	CASSLDRLFMNTEAFF
TRBD1	TRBJ1-2	.	13	TRBV7-2	TGTGCCAGCAGCTCAGACAGGGGCTATGGCTACACCTTC	CASSSDRGYGYTF
TRBD2	TRBJ2-5	.	17	TRBV7-8	TGTGCCAGCAGCACGCGATCGGTAGCGGGGGTGAGGGAGACCCAGTACTTC	CASSTRSVAGVRETQYF
TRBD1	TRBJ2-3	.	16	TRBV28	TGTGCCAGCAGCTTCAGGGACAGGGTCTATTCAGATACGCAGTATTTT	CASSFRDRVYSDTQYF
.	TRBJ1-3	.	16	TRBV7-3	TGTGCCAGCAGCTTAGGTGGCAGGGGCTCTGGAAACACCATATATTTT	CASSLGGRGSGNTIYF
TRBD2	TRBJ2-7	many	14	TRBV27	TGTGCCAGCAGTTTGGGCGGGAGCTTCTACGAGCAGTACTTC	CASSLGGSFYEQYF
.	TRBJ2-1	medium-sized	15	TRBV7-3	TGTGCCAGCAGCAGAGCCCCCTCGGGGTACAATGAGCAGTTCTTC	CASSRAPSGYNEQFF
TRBD2	TRBJ2-3	.	16	TRBV15	TGTGCCACCAGCAGAGATAACGGGAGGGCCCCAGATACGCAGTATTTT	CATSRDNGRAPDTQYF
TRBD2	TRBJ2-1	.	20	TRBV11-2	TGTGCCAGCAGCTTAATTCGACTAGCGGGCTTCAGGAGCTCCTACAATGAGCAGTTCTTC	CASSLIRLAGFRSSYNEQFF
TRBD2	TRBJ2-3	.	18	TRBV13	TGTGCCAGCTGTTTAGGCCTAGCGGGAATAGGGGGCACAGATACGCAGTATTTT	CASCLGLAGIGGTDTQYF